This T cell receptor beta chain was recovered during a study of blood T cell repertoires in COVID-19. The CDR3 contains 17 residues. Trimming took 5 bases from V and 0 from J; bases not matched to a gene: 10. Germline V lookup: CDR1 SEHNR, CDR2 FQNEAQ (reference sequence). Clones were read by immunoSEQ multiplex PCR, and TCRdb kept only the in-frame ones, dropping some. The sample holds around 250,000 clones, about 86% seen once. This TCR was recovered from a man between 18 and 35 years old with active or convalescent COVID-19. The rearrangement joins TRBV7-9 to TRBJ1-3, with 7 bases aligning to TRBD1. Material for sequencing was peripheral blood. The CDR3 DNA reads TGTGCCAGCAGCCTAAAGGGACAGCATAGCTCTGGAAACACCATATATTTT. Its translation is CASSLKGQHSSGNTIYF.